The sequence of this TCR beta chain was determined in a study of blood T cell repertoires in COVID-19. Study summary: The analysed material was cDNA or gDNA that came from T cells, B-cell-depleted T cells, or PBMCs.

The protocol was immunoSEQ multiplex PCR, while the TCRdb copy is restricted to in-frame clones and leaves out a portion. Among about 130,000 clones listed, over 80% were seen once. The study recruited people aged roughly 18 to 95 years across approximately 24 US areas. Assignment of participants to cohorts was predicated upon participant-reported clinical history. Each recovered donor of Cohort 3 presented with two negative PCRs, clearance, or symptom resolution. The receptor's source is a man aged 25 to 40 who had recovered from COVID-19. The sample comprised PBMCs or T cells enriched from blood (not recorded which).

DNA for the CDR3: TGTGCCAGCAGCTTACGGCAGGGGGTCCACAATGAGCAGTTCTTC. As protein: CASSLRQGVHNEQFF. V is TRBV11-1 and J is TRBJ2-1; 7 nucleotides match TRBD1. The V gene end was trimmed by 2 bases and the J gene end by 5 bases; junction bases not matched to a gene: 6. Germline CDR1 is SGHAT and CDR2 is FQDESV (reference sequence). This CDR3 contains 15 residues.